The subject of this entry is one T cell receptor (beta chain). Recovery meant two consecutive negative NP/OP PCR tests, professional clearance, or resolved symptoms. This specimen belongs to a study of blood T cell repertoires in COVID-19. Trimming removed 4 bases from V and 7 bases from J, with 10 bases in between. CDR3 length: 12 residues. Germline loops: CDR1 ENHRY, CDR2 SYGVKD. Profiling relied on immunoSEQ multiplex PCR, and the TCRdb table lists in-frame clones only, not all of them. The sample has approximately 230,000 clones; about nine tenths are singletons. Sequenced: PBMCs or T cells enriched from blood (not recorded which). The TCR sequence derives from a man aged 18 to 29 who had recovered from COVID-19. The rearrangement joins TRBV10-3 to TRBJ1-1; weak D call: TRBD1 (6 bases). The CDR3, as DNA: TGTGCCATCAGTGGCTTACAGGGTGAAGCTTTCTTT. This sequence encodes CAISGLQGEAFF.